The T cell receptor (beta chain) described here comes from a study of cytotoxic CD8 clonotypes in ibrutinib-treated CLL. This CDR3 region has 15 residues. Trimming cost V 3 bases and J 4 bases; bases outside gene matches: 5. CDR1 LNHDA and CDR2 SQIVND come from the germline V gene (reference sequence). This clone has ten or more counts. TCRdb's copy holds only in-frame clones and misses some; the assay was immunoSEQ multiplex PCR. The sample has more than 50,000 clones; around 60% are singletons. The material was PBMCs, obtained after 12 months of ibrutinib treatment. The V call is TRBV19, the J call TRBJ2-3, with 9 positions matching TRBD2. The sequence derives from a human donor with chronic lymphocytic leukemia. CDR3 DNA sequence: TGTGCCAGTAGTATCGGCGGGGGGGAGGCAGATACGCAGTATTTT. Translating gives CASSIGGGEADTQYF.